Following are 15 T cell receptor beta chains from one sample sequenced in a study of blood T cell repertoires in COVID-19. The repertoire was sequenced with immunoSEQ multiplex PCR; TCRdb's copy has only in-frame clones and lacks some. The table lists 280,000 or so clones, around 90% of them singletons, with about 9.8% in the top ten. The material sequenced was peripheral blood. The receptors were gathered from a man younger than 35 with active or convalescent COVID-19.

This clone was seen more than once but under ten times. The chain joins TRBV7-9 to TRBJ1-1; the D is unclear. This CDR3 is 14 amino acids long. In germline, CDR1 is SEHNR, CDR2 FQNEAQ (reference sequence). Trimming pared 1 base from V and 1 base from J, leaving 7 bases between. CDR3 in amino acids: CASSLVGGNTEAFF. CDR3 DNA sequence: TGTGCCAGCAGCTTAGTCGGAGGGAACACTGAAGCTTTCTTT.

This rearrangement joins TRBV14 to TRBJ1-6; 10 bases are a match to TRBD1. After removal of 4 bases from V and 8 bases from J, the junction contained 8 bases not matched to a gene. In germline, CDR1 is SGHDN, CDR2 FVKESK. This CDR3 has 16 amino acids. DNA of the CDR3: TGTGCCAGCAGCCCCGTGACAGGGGGCAGGTATTCACCCCTCCACTTT. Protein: CASSPVTGGRYSPLHF.

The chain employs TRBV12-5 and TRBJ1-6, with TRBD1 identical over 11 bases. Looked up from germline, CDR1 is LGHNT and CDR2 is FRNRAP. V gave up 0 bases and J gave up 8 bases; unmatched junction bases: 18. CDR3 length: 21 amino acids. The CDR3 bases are TGTGCTAGTGGTTTGGTAGCCTTTCGTGGTCCGGGACAGGGGGGATATTCACCCCTCCACTTT. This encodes CASGLVAFRGPGQGGYSPLHF.

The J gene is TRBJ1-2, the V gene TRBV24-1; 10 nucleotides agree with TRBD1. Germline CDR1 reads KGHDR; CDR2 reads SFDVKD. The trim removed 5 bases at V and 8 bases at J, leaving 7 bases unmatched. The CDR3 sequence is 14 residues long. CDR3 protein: CATSGGTGDGGYTF. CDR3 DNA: TGTGCCACCAGTGGCGGGACAGGGGATGGAGGCTACACCTTC.

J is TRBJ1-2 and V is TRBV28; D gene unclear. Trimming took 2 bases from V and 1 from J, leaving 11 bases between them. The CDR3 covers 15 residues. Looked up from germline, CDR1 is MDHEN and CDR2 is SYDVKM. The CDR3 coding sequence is TGTGCCAGCAGTTTACTGGGGAGGAATAACTATGGCTACACCTTC. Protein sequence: CASSLLGRNNYGYTF.

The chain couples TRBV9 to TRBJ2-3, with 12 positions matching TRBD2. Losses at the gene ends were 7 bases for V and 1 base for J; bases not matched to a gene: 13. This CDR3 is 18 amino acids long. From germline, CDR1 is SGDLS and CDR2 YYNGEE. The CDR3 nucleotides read TGTGCCAGCCCTTACGGGCTAGCGGGGGGGCCTCGCACAGATACGCAGTATTTT. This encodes CASPYGLAGGPRTDTQYF. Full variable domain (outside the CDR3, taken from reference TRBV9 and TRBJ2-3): DSGVTQTPKHLITATGQRVTLRCSPRSGDLSVYWYQQSLDQGLQFLIQYYNGEERAKGNILERFSAQQFPDLHSELNLSSLELGDSALYFCASPYGLAGGPRTDTQYFGPGTRLTVL.

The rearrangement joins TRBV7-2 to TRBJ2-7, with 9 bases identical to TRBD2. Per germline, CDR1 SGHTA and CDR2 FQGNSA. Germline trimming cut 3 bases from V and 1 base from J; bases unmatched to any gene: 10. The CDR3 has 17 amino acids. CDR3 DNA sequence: TGTGCCAGCAGCTTGGCTAGCGGGGAATACTTATCCTACGAGCAGTACTTC. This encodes CASSLASGEYLSYEQYF.

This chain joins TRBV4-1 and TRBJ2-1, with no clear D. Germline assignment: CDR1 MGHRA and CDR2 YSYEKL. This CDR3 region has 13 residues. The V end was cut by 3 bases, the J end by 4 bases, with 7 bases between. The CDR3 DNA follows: TGCGCCAGCAGCCACCCTATGTACAATGAGCAGTTCTTC. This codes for CASSHPMYNEQFF.

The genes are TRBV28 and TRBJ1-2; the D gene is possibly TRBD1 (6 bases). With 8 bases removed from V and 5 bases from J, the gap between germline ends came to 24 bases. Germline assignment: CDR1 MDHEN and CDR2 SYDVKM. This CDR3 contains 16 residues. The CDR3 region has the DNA TGTGCCAGCGGGTATCGGTCGGCAGACAGGCCATATGGCTACACCTTC. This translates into CASGYRSADRPYGYTF.

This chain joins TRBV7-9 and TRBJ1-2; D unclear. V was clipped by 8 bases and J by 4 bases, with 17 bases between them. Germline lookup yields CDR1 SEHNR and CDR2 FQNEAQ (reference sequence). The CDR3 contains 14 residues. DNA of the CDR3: TGTGCCAGCGGACCGTTCGAGGGATCCTATGGCTACACCTTC. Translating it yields CASGPFEGSYGYTF.

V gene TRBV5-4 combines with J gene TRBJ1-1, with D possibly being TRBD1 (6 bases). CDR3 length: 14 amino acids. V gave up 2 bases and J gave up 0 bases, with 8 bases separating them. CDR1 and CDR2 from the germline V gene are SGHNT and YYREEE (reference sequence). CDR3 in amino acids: CASSFEGVNTEAFF. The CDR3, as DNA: TGTGCCAGCAGCTTTGAGGGGGTGAACACTGAAGCTTTCTTT.

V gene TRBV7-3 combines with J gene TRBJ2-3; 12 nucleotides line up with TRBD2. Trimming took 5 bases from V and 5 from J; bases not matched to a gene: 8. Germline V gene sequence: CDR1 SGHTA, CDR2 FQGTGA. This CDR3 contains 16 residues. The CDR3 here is CASSNNGGLAGDTQYF. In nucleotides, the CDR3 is TGTGCCAGCAGCAACAATGGGGGACTAGCGGGAGATACGCAGTATTTT.

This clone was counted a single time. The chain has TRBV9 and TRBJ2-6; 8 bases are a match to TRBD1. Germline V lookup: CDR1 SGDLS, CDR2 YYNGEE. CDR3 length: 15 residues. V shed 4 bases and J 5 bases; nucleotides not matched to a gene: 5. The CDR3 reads CASSTDRGWANVLTF. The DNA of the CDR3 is TGTGCCAGCAGCACCGACAGGGGCTGGGCCAACGTCCTGACTTTC.

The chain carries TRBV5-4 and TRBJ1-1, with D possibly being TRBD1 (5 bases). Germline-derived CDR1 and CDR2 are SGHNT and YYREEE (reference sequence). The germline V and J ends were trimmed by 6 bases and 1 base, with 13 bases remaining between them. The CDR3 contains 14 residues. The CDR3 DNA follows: TGTGCCAGCACCCGTAAGGGGCGGAACACTGAAGCTTTCTTT. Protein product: CASTRKGRNTEAFF. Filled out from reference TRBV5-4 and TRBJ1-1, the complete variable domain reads ETGVTQSPTHLIKTRGQQVTLRCSSQSGHNTVSWYQQALGQGPQFIFQYYREEENGRGNFPPRFSGLQFPNYSSELNVNALELDDSALYLCASTRKGRNTEAFFGQGTRLTVV.

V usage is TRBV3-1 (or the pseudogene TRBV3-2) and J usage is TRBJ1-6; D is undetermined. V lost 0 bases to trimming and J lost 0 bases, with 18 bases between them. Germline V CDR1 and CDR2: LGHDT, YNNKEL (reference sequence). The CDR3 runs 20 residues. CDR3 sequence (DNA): TGTGCCAGCAGCCAAGAACCATTTCGAGGCCCCAGCTCCTATAATTCACCCCTCCACTTT. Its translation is CASSQEPFRGPSSYNSPLHF.